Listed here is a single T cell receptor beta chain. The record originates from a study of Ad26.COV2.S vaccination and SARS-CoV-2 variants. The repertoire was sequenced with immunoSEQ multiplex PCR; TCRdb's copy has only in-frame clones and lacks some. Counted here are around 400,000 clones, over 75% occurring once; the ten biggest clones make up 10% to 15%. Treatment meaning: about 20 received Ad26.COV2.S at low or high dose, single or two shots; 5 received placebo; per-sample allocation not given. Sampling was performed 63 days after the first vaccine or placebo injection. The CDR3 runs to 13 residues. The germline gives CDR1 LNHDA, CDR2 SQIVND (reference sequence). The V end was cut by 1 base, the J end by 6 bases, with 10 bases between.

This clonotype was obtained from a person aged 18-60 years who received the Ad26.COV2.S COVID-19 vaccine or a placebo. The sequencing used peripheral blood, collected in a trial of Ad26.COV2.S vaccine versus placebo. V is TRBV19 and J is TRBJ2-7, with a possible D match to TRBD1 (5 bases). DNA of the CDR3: TGTGCCAGTAGTATAGGGCCGCAGGGCGAGCAGTACTTC. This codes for CASSIGPQGEQYF.